This entry lists 6 T cell receptor beta chains sequenced from one sample in a study of blood T cells in healthy people across ages. Primed by a sample-barcoded 5' primer and a J-beta primer mix, a second PCR proceeded for roughly 6 to 12 cycles. TCRdb re-analysed the 5' RACE reads in MiXCR, keeping a single row per CDR3 protein. The sample includes about 560,000 distinct CDR3 sequences, roughly a quarter of them seen just once. These data also formed part of another study, on T cells of mothers and their children.

Sequenced: blood. These receptor sequences come from a boy aged 2 to 10 in good health.

The chain uses TRBV14 and TRBJ1-3; D remains ambiguous. CDR1 is SGHDN and CDR2 is FVKESK in the germline V gene. Between the trimmed V and J ends, which lost 1 base and 0 bases, there was a span of 7 bases. This CDR3 spans 15 amino acids. The CDR3 reads CASSQVATSGNTIYF. The CDR3 bases are TGTGCCAGCAGCCAAGTCGCTACCTCTGGAAACACCATATATTTT.

Many counts were recorded for this clonotype. The rearrangement joins TRBV29-1 to TRBJ2-7; possibly TRBD1 for D (6 bases). Trimming left V 6 bases short and J 1 base short, with 19 bases between. Germline CDR1 reads SQVTM; CDR2 reads ANQGSEA. CDR3 length: 15 residues. Written as DNA, the CDR3 is TGCAGCGTGGCCCTTTCCGGGACAAAATCCTACGAGCAGTACTTC. This codes for CSVALSGTKSYEQYF.

This clonotype was picked up a small number of times. This rearrangement joins TRBV14 to TRBJ2-5; possibly TRBD2 for D (7 bases). The length of the CDR3 is 14 residues. Germline V CDR1 and CDR2: SGHDN, FVKESK. V gave up 4 bases and J gave up 5 bases, with 14 bases separating them. This CDR3 reads CASSPLGGLETQYF. CDR3 sequence (DNA): TGTGCCAGCAGCCCACTCGGGGGGCTGGAGACCCAGTACTTC.

The V and J genes are TRBV7-9 and TRBJ2-5; D possibly corresponds to TRBD1 (5 bases). Deletions cut 1 base from V and 1 base from J, with 10 bases between. The length of the CDR3 is 15 residues. CDR1 is SEHNR, CDR2 FQNEAQ, per germline (reference sequence). The CDR3 region is CASSLEGRVQETQYF. The CDR3 nucleotides read TGTGCCAGCAGCTTAGAGGGCAGGGTCCAAGAGACCCAGTACTTC.

The chain is built from TRBV20-1 and TRBJ1-1; possibly TRBD1 for D (6 bases). The germline V gene has CDR1 DFQATT and CDR2 SNEGSKA (reference sequence). There are 13 residues in the CDR3. V was cut by 6 bases and J by 5 bases, with 16 bases left in between. In DNA form, the CDR3 reads TGCAGTGCGGCCTACAGGGCCAGTACTGAAGCTTTCTTT. Its translation is CSAAYRASTEAFF.

This clonotype was picked up a small number of times. The CDR3 protein is CSASTGAEGSYTF. DNA of the CDR3: TGCAGCGCATCGACAGGGGCGGAAGGGAGCTACACCTTC. The rearrangement joins TRBV29-1 to TRBJ1-2; 8 nucleotides align to TRBD1. The germline V gene has CDR1 SQVTM and CDR2 ANQGSEA. The CDR3 covers 13 residues. V lost 7 bases, J lost 9 bases, and 13 bases stayed unmatched. Complete variable domain (other parts from reference TRBV29-1 and TRBJ1-2): SAVISQKPSRDICQRGTSLTIQCQVDSQVTMMFWYRQQPGQSLTLIATANQGSEATYESGFVIDKFPISRPNLTFSTLTVSNMSPEDSSIYLCSASTGAEGSYTFGSGTRLTVV.